This T cell receptor beta chain was observed in a study of cytomegalovirus exposure and HLA in healthy donors. CDR3 length: 12 amino acids. V gave up 6 bases and J gave up 4 bases; unmatched junction bases: 2. Germline CDR1 and CDR2: LNHDA and SQIVND (reference sequence). Regarding this clone: The antigen is not known.

General study points: The CMV antigen specificity of a few CMV-associated chains was confirmed through in vitro analysis. In a later analysis, at a false discovery rate of 0.05, roughly 18,000 TCR beta sequences were associated with HLA alleles. Excluded were some V segments that proved indistinguishable, including TRBV6-2 and TRBV6-3. The HLA-A and HLA-B alleles of most subjects were reportedly predicted accurately from TCR beta sequences.

Amplification used 60 Vbeta primers and 13 Jbeta primers. Assay used: immunoSEQ multiplex PCR; TCRdb lists only in-frame clones, some missing. The sample holds about 190,000 clones, approximately 84% seen once. The sequenced material came from PBMCs. The rearrangement links TRBV19 to TRBJ1-1, with 7 bases aligning to TRBD1. The source of this sequence is a woman in her forties or fifties in good health and CMV-seropositive. This chain's CDR3 is CASRSGGTEAFF. CDR3 nucleotides: TGTGCCAGTAGATCAGGGGGCACTGAAGCTTTCTTT.